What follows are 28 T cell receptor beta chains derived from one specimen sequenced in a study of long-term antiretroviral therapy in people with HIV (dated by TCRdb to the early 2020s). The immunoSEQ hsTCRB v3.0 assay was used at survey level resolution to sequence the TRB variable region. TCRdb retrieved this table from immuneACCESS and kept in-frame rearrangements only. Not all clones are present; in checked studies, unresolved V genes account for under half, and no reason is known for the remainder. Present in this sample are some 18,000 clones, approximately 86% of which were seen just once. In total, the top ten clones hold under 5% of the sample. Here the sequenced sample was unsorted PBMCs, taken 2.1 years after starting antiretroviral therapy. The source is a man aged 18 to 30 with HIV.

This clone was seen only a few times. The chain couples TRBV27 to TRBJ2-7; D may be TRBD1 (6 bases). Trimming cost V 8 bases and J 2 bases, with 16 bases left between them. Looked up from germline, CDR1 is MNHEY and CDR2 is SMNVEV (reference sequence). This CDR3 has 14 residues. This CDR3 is CASARGEKAYEQYF. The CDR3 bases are TGTGCCAGCGCCAGGGGAGAGAAGGCCTACGAGCAGTACTTC.

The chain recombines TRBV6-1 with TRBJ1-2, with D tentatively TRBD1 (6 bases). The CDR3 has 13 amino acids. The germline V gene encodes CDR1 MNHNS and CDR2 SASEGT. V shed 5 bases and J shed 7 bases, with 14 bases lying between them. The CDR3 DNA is TGTGCCAGCAGTCCAAAAACAGGGACTGGCTACACCTTC. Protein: CASSPKTGTGYTF.

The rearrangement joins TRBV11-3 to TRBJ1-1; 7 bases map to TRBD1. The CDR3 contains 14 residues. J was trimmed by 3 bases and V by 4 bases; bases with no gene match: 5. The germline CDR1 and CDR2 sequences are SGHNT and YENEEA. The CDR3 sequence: CASSSQGGDTEAFF. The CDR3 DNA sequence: TGTGCCAGCAGCTCCCAGGGGGGGGACACTGAAGCTTTCTTT.

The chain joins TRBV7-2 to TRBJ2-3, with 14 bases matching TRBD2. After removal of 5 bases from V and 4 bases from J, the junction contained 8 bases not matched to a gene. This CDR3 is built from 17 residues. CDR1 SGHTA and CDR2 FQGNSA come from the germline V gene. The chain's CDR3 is CASSPGLAGASPDTQYF. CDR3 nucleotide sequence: TGTGCCAGCAGCCCGGGACTAGCGGGGGCGAGCCCAGATACGCAGTATTTT.

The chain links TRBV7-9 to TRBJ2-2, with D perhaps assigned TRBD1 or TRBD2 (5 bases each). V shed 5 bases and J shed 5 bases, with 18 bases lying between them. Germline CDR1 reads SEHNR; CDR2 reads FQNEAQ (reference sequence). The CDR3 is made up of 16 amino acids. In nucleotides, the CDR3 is TGTGCCAGCAGCCCAGTACGGGGCCTTAGTACCGGGGAGCTGTTTTTT. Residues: CASSPVRGLSTGELFF.

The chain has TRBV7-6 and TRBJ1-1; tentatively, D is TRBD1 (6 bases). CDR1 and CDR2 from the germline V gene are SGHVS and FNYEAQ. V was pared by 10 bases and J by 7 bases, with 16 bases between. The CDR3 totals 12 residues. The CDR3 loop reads CAITGMGVEAFF. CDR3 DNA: TGTGCCATCACAGGGATGGGGGTTGAAGCTTTCTTT.

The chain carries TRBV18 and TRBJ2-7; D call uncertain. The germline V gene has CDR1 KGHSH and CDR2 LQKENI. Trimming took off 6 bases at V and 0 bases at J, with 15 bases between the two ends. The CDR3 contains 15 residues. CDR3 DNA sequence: TGTGCCAGCTCGCTATCCAGAGAATACTCCTACGAGCAGTACTTC. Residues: CASSLSREYSYEQYF.

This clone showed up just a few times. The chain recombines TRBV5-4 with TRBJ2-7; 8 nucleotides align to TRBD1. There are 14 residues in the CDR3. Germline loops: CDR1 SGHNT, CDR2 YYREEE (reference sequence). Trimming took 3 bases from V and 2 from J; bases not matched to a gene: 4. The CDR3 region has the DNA TGTGCCAGCAGCTACGACAGGGGAGCCTACGAGCAGTACTTC. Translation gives CASSYDRGAYEQYF. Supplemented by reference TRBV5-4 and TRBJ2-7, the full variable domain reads ETGVTQSPTHLIKTRGQQVTLRCSSQSGHNTVSWYQQALGQGPQFIFQYYREEENGRGNFPPRFSGLQFPNYSSELNVNALELDDSALYLCASSYDRGAYEQYFGPGTRLTVT.

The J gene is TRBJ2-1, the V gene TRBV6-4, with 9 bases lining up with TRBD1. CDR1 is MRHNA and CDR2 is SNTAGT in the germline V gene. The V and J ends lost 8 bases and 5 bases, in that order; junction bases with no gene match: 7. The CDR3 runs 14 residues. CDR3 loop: CASVTDRGHNEQFF. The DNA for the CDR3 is TGTGCCAGCGTTACGGACAGGGGACACAATGAGCAGTTCTTC.

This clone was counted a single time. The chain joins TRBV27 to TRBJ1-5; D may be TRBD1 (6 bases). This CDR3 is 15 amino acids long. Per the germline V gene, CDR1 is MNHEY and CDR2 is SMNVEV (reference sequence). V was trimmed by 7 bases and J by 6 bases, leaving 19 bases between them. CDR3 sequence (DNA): TGTGCCAGCACACCCTTCGCCGGGGGCGGTCAGCCCCAGCATTTT. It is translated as CASTPFAGGGQPQHF.

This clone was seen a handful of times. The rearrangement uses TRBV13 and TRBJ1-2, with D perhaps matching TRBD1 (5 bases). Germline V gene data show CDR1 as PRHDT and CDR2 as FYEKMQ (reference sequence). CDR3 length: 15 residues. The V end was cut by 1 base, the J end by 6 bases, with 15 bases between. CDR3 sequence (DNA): TGTGCCAGCAGCTTAGAGGGCAGGGAGGCAAATGGCTACACCTTC. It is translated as CASSLEGREANGYTF. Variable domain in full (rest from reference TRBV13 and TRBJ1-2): AAGVIQSPRHLIKEKRETATLKCYPIPRHDTVYWYQQGPGQDPQFLISFYEKMQSDKGSIPDRFSAQQFSDYHSELNMSSLELGDSALYFCASSLEGREANGYTFGSGTRLTVV.

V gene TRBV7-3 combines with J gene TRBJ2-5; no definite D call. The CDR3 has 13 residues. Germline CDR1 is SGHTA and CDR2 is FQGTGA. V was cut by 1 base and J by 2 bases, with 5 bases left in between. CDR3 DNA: TGTGCCAGCAGCTTAAGTCCACAAGAGACCCAGTACTTC. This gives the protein CASSLSPQETQYF.

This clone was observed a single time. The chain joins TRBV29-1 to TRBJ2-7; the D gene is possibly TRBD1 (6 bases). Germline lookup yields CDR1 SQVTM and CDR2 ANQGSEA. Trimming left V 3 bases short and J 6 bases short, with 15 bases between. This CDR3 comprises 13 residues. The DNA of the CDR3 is TGCAGCGTTGAGGCAGCTAAAGGGGGCGAGCAGTACTTC. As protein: CSVEAAKGGEQYF.

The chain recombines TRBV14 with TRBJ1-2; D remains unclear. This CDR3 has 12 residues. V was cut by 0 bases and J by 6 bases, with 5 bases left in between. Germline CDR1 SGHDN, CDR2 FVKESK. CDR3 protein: CASSQEEDGYTF. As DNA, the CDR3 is TGTGCCAGCAGCCAAGAAGAAGATGGCTACACCTTC.

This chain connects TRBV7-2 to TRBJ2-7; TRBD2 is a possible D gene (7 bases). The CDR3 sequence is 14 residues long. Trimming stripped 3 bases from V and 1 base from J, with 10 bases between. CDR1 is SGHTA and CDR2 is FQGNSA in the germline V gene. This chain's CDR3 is CASSFGGRSYEQYF. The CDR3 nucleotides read TGTGCCAGCAGCTTCGGGGGGCGGTCCTACGAGCAGTACTTC. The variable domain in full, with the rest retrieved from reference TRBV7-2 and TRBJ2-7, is GAGVSQSPSNKVTEKGKDVELRCDPISGHTALYWYRQSLGQGLEFLIYFQGNSAPDKSGLPSDRFSAERTGGSVSTLTIQRTQQEDSAVYLCASSFGGRSYEQYFGPGTRLTVT.

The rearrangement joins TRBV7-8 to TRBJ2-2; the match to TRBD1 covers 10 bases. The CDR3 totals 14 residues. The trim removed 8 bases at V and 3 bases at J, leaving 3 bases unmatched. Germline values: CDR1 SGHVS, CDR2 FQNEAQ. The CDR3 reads CASGGQGYTGELFF. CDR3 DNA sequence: TGTGCCAGCGGGGGACAGGGGTACACCGGGGAGCTGTTTTTT.

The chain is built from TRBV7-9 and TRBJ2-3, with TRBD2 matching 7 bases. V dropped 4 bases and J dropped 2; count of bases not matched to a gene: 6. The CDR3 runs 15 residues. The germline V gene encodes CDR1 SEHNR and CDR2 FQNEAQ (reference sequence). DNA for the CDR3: TGTGCCAGCAGCTCACCCGGGACTATCACAGATACGCAGTATTTT. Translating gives CASSSPGTITDTQYF.

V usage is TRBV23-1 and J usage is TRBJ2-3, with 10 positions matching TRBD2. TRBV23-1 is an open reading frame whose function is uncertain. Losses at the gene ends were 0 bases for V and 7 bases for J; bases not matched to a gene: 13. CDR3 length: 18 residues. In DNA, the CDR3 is TGCGCCAGCAGTCAATCTCCTCTGCTAGCGGGAGTAATAAATACGCAGTATTTT. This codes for CASSQSPLLAGVINTQYF.

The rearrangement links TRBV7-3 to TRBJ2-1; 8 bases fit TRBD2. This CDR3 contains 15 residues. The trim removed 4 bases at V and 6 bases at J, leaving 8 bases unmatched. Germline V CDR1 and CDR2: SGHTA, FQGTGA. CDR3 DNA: TGTGCCAGCAGCTCCCGGGGGACTAGTTTCAATGAGCAGTTCTTC. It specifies CASSSRGTSFNEQFF.

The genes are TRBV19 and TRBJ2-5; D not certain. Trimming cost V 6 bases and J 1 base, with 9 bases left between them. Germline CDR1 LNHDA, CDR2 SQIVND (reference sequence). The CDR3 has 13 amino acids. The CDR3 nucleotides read TGTGCCAGTAGGGGGAAAACCCAAGAGACCCAGTACTTC. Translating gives CASRGKTQETQYF. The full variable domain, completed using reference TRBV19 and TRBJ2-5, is DGGITQSPKYLFRKEGQNVTLSCEQNLNHDAMYWYRQDPGQGLRLIYYSQIVNDFQKGDIAEGYSVSREKKESFPLTVTSAQKNPTAFYLCASRGKTQETQYFGPGTRLLVL.

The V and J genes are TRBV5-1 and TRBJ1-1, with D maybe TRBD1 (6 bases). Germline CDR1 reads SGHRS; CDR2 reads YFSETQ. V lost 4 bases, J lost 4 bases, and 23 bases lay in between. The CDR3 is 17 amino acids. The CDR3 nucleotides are TGCGCCAGCAGCCGGTTGCGGGAGTCGGGGGGCGGCACTGAAGCTTTCTTT. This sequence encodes CASSRLRESGGGTEAFF. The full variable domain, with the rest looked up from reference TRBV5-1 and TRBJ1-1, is KAGVTQTPRYLIKTRGQQVTLSCSPISGHRSVSWYQQTPGQGLQFLFEYFSETQRNKGNFPGRFSGRQFSNSRSEMNVSTLELGDSALYLCASSRLRESGGGTEAFFGQGTRLTVV.

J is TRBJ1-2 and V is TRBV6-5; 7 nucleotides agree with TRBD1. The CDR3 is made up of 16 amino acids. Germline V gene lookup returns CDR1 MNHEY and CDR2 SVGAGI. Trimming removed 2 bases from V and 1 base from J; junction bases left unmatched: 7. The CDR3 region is CASSYGRGRVNYGYTF. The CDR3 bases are TGTGCCAGCAGTTACGGAAGGGGGCGGGTTAACTATGGCTACACCTTC.

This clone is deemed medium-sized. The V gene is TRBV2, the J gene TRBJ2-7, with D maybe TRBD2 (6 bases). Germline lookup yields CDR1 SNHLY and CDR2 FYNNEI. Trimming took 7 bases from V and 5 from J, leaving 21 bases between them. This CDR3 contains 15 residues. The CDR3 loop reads CASTTGPGLENEQYF. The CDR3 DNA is TGTGCCAGCACCACCGGACCGGGACTCGAAAACGAGCAGTACTTC.

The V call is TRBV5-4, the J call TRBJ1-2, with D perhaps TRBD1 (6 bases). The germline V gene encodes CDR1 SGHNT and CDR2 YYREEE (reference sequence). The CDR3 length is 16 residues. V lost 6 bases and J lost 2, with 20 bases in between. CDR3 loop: CASKPRVGQTNYGYTF. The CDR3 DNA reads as TGTGCCAGCAAGCCACGTGTAGGACAGACCAACTATGGCTACACCTTC.

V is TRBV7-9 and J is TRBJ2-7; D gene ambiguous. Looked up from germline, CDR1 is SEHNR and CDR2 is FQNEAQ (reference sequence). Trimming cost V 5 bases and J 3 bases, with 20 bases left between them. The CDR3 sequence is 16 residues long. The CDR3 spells CASSPPGELGVYEQYF. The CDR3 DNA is TGTGCCAGCAGCCCCCCTGGGGAACTTGGGGTCTACGAGCAGTACTTC.

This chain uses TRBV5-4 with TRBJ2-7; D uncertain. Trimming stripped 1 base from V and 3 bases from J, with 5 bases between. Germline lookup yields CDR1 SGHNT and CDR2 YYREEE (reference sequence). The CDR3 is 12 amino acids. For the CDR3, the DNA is TGTGCCAGCAGCTTGTTAGGCTACGAGCAGTACTTC. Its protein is CASSLLGYEQYF.

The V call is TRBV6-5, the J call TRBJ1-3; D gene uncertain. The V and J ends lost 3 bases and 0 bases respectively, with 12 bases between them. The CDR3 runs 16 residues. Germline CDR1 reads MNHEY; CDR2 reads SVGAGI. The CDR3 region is CASSYSDLTSGNTIYF. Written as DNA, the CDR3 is TGTGCCAGCAGTTATTCAGACCTTACCTCTGGAAACACCATATATTTT.

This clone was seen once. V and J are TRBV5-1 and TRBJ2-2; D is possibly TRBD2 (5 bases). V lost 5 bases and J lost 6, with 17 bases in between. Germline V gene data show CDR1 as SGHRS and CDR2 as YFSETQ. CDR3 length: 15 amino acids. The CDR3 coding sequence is TGCGCCAGCAGGGCAGACCCGTCACTAGCCGGGGAGCTGTTTTTT. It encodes CASRADPSLAGELFF.